The source of this T cell receptor (beta chain) is a study of T cell changes during pregnancy in multiple sclerosis. Germline V gene data show CDR1 as MNHNY and CDR2 as SVGAGI (reference sequence). Trimming took off 7 bases at V and 7 bases at J, with 14 bases between the two ends. This CDR3 region has 13 residues. Data came from immunoSEQ multiplex PCR; TCRdb stores just in-frame clones and leaves some out. Among around 39,000 clones, 80% to 95% were seen once, and the ten largest hold about 0.42%. Source: CD4+ T cells from peripheral blood mononuclear cells, taken in the third trimester of pregnancy. The chain recombines TRBV6-6 with TRBJ1-5; possibly TRBD1 for D (6 bases). This receptor was taken from a female donor in good health, enrolled as a control in a pregnancy study. The chain's CDR3 is CASTRGGGQPQHF. The CDR3 region has the DNA TGTGCCAGCACCCGAGGGGGGGGCCAGCCCCAGCATTTT.